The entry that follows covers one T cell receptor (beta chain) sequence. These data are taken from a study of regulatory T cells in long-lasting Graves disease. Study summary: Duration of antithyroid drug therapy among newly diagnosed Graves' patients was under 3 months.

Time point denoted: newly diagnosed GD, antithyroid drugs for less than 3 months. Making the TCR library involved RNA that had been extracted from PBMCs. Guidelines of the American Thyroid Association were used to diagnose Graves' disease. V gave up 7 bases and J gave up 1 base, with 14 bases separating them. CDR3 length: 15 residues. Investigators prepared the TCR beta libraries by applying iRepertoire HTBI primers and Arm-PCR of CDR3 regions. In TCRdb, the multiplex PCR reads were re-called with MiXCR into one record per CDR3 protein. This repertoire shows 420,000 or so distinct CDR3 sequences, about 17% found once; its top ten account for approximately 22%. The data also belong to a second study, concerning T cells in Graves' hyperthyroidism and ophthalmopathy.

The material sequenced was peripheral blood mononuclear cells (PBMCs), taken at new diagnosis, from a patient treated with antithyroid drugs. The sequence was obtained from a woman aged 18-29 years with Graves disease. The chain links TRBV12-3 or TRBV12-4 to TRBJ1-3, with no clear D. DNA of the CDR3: TGTGCCAGCACCTTGAGGAGGGATTCTGGAAACACCATATATTTT. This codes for CASTLRRDSGNTIYF.